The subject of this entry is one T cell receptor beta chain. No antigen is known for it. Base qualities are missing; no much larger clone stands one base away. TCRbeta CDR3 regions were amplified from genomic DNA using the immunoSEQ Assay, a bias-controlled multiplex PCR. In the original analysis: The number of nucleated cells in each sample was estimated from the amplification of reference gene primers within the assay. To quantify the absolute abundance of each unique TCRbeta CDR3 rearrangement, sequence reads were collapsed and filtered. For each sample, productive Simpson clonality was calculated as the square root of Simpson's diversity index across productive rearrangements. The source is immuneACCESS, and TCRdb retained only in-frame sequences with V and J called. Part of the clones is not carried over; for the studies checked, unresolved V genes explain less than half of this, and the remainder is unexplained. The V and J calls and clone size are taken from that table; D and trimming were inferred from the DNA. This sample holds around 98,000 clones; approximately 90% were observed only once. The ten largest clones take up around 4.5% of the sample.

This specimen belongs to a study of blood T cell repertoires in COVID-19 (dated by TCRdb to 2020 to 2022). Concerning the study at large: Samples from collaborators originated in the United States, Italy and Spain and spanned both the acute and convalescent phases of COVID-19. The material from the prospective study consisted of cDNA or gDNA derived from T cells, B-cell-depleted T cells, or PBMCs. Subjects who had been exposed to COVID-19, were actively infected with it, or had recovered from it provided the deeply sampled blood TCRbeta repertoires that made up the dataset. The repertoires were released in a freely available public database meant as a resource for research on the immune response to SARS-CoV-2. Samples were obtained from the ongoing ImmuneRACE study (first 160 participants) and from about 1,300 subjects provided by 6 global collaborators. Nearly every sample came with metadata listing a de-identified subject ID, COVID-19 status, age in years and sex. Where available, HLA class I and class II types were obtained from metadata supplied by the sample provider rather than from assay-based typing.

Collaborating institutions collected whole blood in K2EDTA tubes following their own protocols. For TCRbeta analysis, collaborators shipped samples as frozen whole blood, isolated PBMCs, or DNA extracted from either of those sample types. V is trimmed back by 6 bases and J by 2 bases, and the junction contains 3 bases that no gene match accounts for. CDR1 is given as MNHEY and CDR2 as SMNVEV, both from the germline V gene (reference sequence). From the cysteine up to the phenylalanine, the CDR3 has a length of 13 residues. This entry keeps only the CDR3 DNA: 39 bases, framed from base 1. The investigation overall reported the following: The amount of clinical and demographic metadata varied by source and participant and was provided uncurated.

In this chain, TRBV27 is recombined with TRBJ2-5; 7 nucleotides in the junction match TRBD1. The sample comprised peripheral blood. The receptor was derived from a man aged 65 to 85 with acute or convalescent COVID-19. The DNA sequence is TGTGCCAGCAGCCGGGACAGTCAAGAGACCCAGTACTTC. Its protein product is CASSRDSQETQYF.